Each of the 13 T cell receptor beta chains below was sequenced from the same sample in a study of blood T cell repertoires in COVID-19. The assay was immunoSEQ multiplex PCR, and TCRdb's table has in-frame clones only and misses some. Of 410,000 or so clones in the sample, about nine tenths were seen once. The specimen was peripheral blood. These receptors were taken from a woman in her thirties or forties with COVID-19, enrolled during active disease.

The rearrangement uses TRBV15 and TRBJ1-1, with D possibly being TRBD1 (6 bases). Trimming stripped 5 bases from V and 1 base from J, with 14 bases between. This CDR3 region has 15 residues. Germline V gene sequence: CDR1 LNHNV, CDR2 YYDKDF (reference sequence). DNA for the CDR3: TGTGCCACCAGCGCCCCGGGACAAGAGAACACTGAAGCTTTCTTT. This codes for CATSAPGQENTEAFF.

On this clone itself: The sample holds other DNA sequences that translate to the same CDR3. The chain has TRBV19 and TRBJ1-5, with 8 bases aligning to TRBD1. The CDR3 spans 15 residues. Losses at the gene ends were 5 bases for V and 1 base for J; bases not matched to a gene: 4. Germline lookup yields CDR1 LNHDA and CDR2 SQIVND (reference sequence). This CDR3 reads CASSVGTGSNQPQHF. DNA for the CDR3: TGTGCCAGTAGTGTAGGGACAGGCAGCAATCAGCCCCAGCATTTT.

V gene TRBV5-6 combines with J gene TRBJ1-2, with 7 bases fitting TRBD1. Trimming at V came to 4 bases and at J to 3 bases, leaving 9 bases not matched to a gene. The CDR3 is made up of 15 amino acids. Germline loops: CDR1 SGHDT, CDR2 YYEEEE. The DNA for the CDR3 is TGTGCCAGCAGCCAAGAAGGGCAGGGGGACTATGGCTACACCTTC. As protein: CASSQEGQGDYGYTF.

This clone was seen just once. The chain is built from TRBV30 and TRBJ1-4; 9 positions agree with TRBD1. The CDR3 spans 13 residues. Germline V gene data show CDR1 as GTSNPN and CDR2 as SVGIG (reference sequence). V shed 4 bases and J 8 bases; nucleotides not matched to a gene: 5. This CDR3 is CAWTTGGWEKLFF. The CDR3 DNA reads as TGTGCCTGGACTACAGGGGGCTGGGAAAAACTGTTTTTT.

CDR3: CASSVGGLDEKLFF. The CDR3 bases are TGTGCCAGCAGCGTAGGCGGACTCGACGAAAAACTGTTTTTT. The chain uses TRBV9 and TRBJ1-4; D is uncertain. The ends were cut back, 0 bases at V and 8 bases at J, with 11 bases in the middle. The CDR3 totals 14 residues. CDR1 is SGDLS and CDR2 is YYNGEE in the germline V gene.

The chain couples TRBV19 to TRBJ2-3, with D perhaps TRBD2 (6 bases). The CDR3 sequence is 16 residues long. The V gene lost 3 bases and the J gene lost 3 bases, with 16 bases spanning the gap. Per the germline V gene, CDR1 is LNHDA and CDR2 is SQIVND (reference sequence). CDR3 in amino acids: CASSMRREVLTDTQYF. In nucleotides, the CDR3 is TGTGCCAGTAGTATGCGGAGGGAAGTGTTGACAGATACGCAGTATTTT.

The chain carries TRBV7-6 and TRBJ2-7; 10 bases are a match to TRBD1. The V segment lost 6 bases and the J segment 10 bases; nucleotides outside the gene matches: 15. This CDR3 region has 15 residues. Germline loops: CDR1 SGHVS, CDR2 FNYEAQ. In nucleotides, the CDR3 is TGTGCCAGCAGTAACGTCCCGGGACAGGGGCGATTTCAGTACTTC. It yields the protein CASSNVPGQGRFQYF.

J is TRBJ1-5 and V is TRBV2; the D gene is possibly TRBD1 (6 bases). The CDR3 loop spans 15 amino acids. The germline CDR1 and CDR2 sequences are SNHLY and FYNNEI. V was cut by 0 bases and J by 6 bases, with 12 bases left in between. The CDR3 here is CASSEALGRGQPQHF. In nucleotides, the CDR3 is TGTGCCAGCAGTGAAGCGCTTGGCAGGGGTCAGCCCCAGCATTTT.

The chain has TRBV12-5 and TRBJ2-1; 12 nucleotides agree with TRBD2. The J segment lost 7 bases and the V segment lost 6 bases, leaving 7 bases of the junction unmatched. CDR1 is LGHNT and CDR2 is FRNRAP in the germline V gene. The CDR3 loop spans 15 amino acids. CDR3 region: CASGTLGLAGNEQFF. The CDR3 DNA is TGTGCTAGTGGGACTCTAGGACTAGCGGGAAATGAGCAGTTCTTC.

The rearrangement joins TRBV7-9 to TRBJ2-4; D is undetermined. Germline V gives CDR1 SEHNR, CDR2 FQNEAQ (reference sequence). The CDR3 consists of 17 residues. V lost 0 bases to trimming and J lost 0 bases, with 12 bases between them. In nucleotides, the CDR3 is TGTGCCAGCAGCTTAGCGCAAACTTCACTAGCCAAAAACATTCAGTACTTC. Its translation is CASSLAQTSLAKNIQYF. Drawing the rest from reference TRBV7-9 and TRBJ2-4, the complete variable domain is DTGVSQNPRHKITKRGQNVTFRCDPISEHNRLYWYRQTLGQGPEFLTYFQNEAQLEKSRLLSDRFSAERPKGSFSTLEIQRTEQGDSAMYLCASSLAQTSLAKNIQYFGAGTRLSVL.

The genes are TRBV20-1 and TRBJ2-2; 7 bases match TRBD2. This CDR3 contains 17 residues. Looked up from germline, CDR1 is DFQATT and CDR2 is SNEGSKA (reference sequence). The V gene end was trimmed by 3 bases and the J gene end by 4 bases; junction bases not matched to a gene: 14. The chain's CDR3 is CSASPSTGSGTTGELFF. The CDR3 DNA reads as TGCAGTGCTAGTCCCTCAACCGGGAGCGGGACCACCGGGGAGCTGTTTTTT.

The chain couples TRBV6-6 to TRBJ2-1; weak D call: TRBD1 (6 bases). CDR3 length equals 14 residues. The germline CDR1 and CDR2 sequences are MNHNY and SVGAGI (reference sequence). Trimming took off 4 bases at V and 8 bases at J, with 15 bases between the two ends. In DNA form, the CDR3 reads TGTGCCAGCAGTTTTGGACAGTCCGGCGATGAGCAGTTCTTC. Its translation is CASSFGQSGDEQFF.

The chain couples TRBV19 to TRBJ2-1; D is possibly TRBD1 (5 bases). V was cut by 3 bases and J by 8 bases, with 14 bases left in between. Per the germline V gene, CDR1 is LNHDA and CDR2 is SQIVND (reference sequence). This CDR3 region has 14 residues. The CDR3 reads CASSMSPKGHEQFF. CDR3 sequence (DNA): TGTGCCAGTAGTATGAGCCCAAAGGGGCATGAGCAGTTCTTC.